The 31 T cell receptor beta chains below were found in one sample sequenced in a study of T cells in Graves' hyperthyroidism and ophthalmopathy. Template material for amplifying TCR beta CDR3 regions consisted of RNA transcripts. RT-PCR in the first round (using the HTBI primer set) targeted the TCR CDR3. One entry per CDR3 protein results from TCRdb running MiXCR on the multiplex PCR reads. The sample contains about 500,000 distinct CDR3 sequences, about 16% of which appear only once. The sample consisted of blood. The receptors originated from a woman aged 30 to 39 with Graves' ophthalmopathy.

The chain combines TRBV14 with TRBJ2-3; D not certain. CDR3 length: 15 amino acids. The germline V gene has CDR1 SGHDN and CDR2 FVKESK. V lost 2 bases and J lost 2, with 11 bases in between. CDR3 coding DNA: TGTGCCAGCAGCCAATACGGTACCCTCACAGATACGCAGTATTTT. Encoded protein: CASSQYGTLTDTQYF.

V is TRBV20-1 and J is TRBJ1-2; D perhaps matches TRBD1 (5 bases). The CDR3 covers 14 residues. Per the germline V gene, CDR1 is DFQATT and CDR2 is SNEGSKA (reference sequence). Between the trimmed V and J ends, which lost 3 bases and 1 base, there was a span of 12 bases. CDR3 amino acids: CSASSRAFNYGYTF. CDR3 DNA: TGCAGTGCTAGTAGCAGGGCCTTTAACTATGGCTACACCTTC.

The chain carries TRBV5-1 and TRBJ1-1, with TRBD1 identical over 10 bases. The V segment lost 5 bases and the J segment 1 base; nucleotides outside the gene matches: 5. The CDR3 has 15 residues. The V gene's germline CDR1 is SGHRS and CDR2 YFSETQ. CDR3 DNA sequence: TGCGCCAGCAGAGGACAGGGGGGTTGGAACACTGAAGCTTTCTTT. Residues: CASRGQGGWNTEAFF.

In this sample, this clonotype turned up many times. CDR3 DNA: TGTGCCAGCAGCTATAGCGGGACTCGATGGGATACGCAGTATTTT. Translation: CASSYSGTRWDTQYF. The chain is built from TRBV11-2 and TRBJ2-3; TRBD2 aligns across 8 bases. The CDR3 contains 15 residues. Germline values: CDR1 SGHAT, CDR2 FQNNGV. Trimming cost V 4 bases and J 6 bases; bases outside gene matches: 9.

The rearrangement uses TRBV10-3 and TRBJ1-6; possibly TRBD1 for D (5 bases). CDR3 length equals 13 residues. Looked up from germline, CDR1 is ENHRY and CDR2 is SYGVKD. The ends were cut back, 11 bases at V and 5 bases at J, with 13 bases in the middle. Here the CDR3 reads CAGGTHHNSPLHF. The CDR3 bases are TGTGCCGGCGGGACGCACCATAATTCACCCCTCCACTTT.

This clonotype came up a few times. The V call is TRBV20-1, the J call TRBJ1-4; unclear D gene. V was shortened by 4 bases and J by 0 bases, with 9 bases between the two germline ends. The CDR3 contains 14 residues. CDR1 is DFQATT and CDR2 is SNEGSKA in the germline V gene (reference sequence). For the CDR3, the DNA is TGCAGTGCTACAGGCTATGCAACTAATGAAAAACTGTTTTTT. Protein: CSATGYATNEKLFF.

There are many counts of this clonotype. V usage is TRBV6-5 and J usage is TRBJ2-1; no definite D call. Trimming left V 4 bases short and J 8 bases short, with 12 bases between. The germline CDR1 and CDR2 sequences are MNHEY and SVGAGI. The CDR3 totals 13 residues. The CDR3 is CASSSAPLDEQFF. CDR3 coding DNA: TGTGCCAGCAGTTCGGCGCCTCTGGATGAGCAGTTCTTC.

In its sample, this clonotype was seen many times. The chain is built from TRBV7-2 and TRBJ2-3; D gene uncertain. Germline CDR1 SGHTA, CDR2 FQGNSA. V was cut by 5 bases and J by 4 bases, with 13 bases left in between. The length of the CDR3 is 14 residues. The CDR3 sequence is CASSLDNGADTQYF. CDR3 bases: TGTGCCAGCAGCCTGGATAATGGCGCAGATACGCAGTATTTT. Looking up the rest from reference TRBV7-2 and TRBJ2-3 gives the full variable domain: GAGVSQSPSNKVTEKGKDVELRCDPISGHTALYWYRQSLGQGLEFLIYFQGNSAPDKSGLPSDRFSAERTGGSVSTLTIQRTQQEDSAVYLCASSLDNGADTQYFGPGTRLTVL.

The rearrangement joins TRBV28 to TRBJ1-2, with D tentatively TRBD1 (6 bases). The CDR3 contains 14 residues. In germline, CDR1 is MDHEN, CDR2 SYDVKM. Trimming shortened V by 3 bases and J by 3 bases, and 11 bases separated the two germline ends. The CDR3 sequence: CASSLSGVHYGYTF. In DNA, the CDR3 is TGTGCCAGCAGTTTGTCAGGGGTTCACTATGGCTACACCTTC.

This clonotype was picked up many times. This chain connects TRBV15 to TRBJ1-1; D unclear. Trimming shortened V by 0 bases and J by 1 base, and 6 bases separated the two germline ends. CDR1 and CDR2 (germline): LNHNV, YYDKDF (reference sequence). This CDR3 contains 14 residues. CDR3 nucleotide sequence: TGTGCCACCAGCAGAGACATGGGGAACACTGAAGCTTTCTTT. Its translation: CATSRDMGNTEAFF. Full variable domain (outside the CDR3, taken from reference TRBV15 and TRBJ1-1): DAMVIQNPRYQVTQFGKPVTLSCSQTLNHNVMYWYQQKSSQAPKLLFHYYDKDFNNEADTPDNFQSRRPNTSFCFLDIRSPGLGDTAMYLCATSRDMGNTEAFFGQGTRLTVV.

This clonotype showed up many times. This sequence joins TRBV24-1 and TRBJ2-7; no firm D call. The CDR3 is 14 residues long. Trimming cost V 2 bases and J 2 bases, with 9 bases left between them. CDR1 is KGHDR and CDR2 is SFDVKD in the germline V gene. For the CDR3, the DNA is TGTGCCACCAGTGATTCTGGTACCCCCTACGAGCAGTACTTC. Its translation is CATSDSGTPYEQYF.

V gene TRBV27 combines with J gene TRBJ2-1; 11 nucleotides line up with TRBD2. J lost 0 bases, V lost 6 bases, and 4 bases had no gene match. This CDR3 is 16 amino acids long. The germline V gene has CDR1 MNHEY and CDR2 SMNVEV (reference sequence). In nucleotides, the CDR3 is TGTGCCAGCAGCCCGACTAGCGGGACCTCCTACAATGAGCAGTTCTTC. It encodes CASSPTSGTSYNEQFF.

The rearrangement joins TRBV28 to TRBJ2-7; 9 nucleotides match TRBD2. V shed 6 bases, J shed 4 bases, and the junction held 13 bases outside the gene matches. In germline, CDR1 is MDHEN, CDR2 SYDVKM. The CDR3 has 16 amino acids. The CDR3 spells CASSPLGGLATYEQYF. The DNA of the CDR3 is TGTGCCAGCAGCCCCCTTGGGGGACTAGCAACTTACGAGCAGTACTTC.

This clonotype has ten or more counts. The chain has TRBV18 and TRBJ2-5; D unresolved. Looked up from germline, CDR1 is KGHSH and CDR2 is LQKENI. V dropped 0 bases and J dropped 5 bases, with 13 bases sitting between them. The CDR3 is made up of 15 amino acids. CDR3 protein: CASSPPSTHGETQYF. Written as DNA, the CDR3 is TGTGCCAGCTCACCACCGTCGACCCATGGGGAGACCCAGTACTTC.

This clonotype was observed at least ten times. This chain connects TRBV3-1 to TRBJ2-1; 10 nucleotides match TRBD2. CDR1 LGHDT and CDR2 YNNKEL come from the germline V gene (reference sequence). The CDR3 extends over 16 amino acids. Losses at the gene ends were 1 base for V and 6 bases for J; bases not matched to a gene: 6. The CDR3 nucleotides are TGTGCCAGCAGCCAAGTGCGCAGCGGGAGGGCCAATGAGCAGTTCTTC. This sequence encodes CASSQVRSGRANEQFF.

This clonotype has ten or more counts. The CDR3 reads CSAMKRPKLFF. As DNA, the CDR3 is TGCAGTGCCATGAAAAGGCCAAAACTGTTTTTT. The chain links TRBV20-1 to TRBJ1-4; D unresolved. Trimming cost V 6 bases and J 10 bases, with 12 bases left between them. The CDR3 length is 11 residues. CDR1 DFQATT and CDR2 SNEGSKA come from the germline V gene (reference sequence).

This clonotype was detected many times. The gene calls are TRBV28 and TRBJ1-6; D remains ambiguous. The CDR3 runs 14 residues. Germline lookup yields CDR1 MDHEN and CDR2 SYDVKM. Trimming shortened V by 10 bases and J by 0 bases, and 10 bases separated the two germline ends. The CDR3 protein is CATFQSSYNSPLHF. The CDR3 DNA reads TGTGCCACCTTTCAAAGCTCCTATAATTCACCCCTCCACTTT.

The chain couples TRBV6-1 to TRBJ2-1; unclear D gene. Between the trimmed V and J ends, which lost 0 bases and 7 bases, there was a span of 7 bases. The CDR3 contains 13 residues. CDR1 MNHNS and CDR2 SASEGT come from the germline V gene. CDR3 coding DNA: TGTGCCAGCAGTGAAGCGCGTGGGAATGAGCAGTTCTTC. Amino acid sequence: CASSEARGNEQFF.

J is TRBJ2-1 and V is TRBV9; D might be TRBD1 or TRBD2, each matching 6 bases. The CDR3 spans 16 residues. Germline loops: CDR1 SGDLS, CDR2 YYNGEE. V shed 3 bases and J shed 6 bases, with 19 bases lying between them. In DNA form, the CDR3 reads TGTGCCAGCAGCGGGATCGGGGGCCAAGTCGGCAATGAGCAGTTCTTC. Protein sequence: CASSGIGGQVGNEQFF.

This clonotype has more than one count but fewer than ten. The chain couples TRBV7-8 to TRBJ2-1, with D possibly matching TRBD2 (5 bases). V lost 4 bases and J lost 11, with 18 bases in between. This CDR3 region has 14 residues. Germline CDR1 SGHVS, CDR2 FQNEAQ. CDR3 sequence: CASSSGEGTLKQFF. In DNA form, the CDR3 reads TGTGCCAGCAGCTCCGGTGAGGGTACCTTAAAGCAGTTCTTC.

This clonotype has a count of ten or more. The gene calls are TRBV18 and TRBJ2-1, with TRBD2 matching over 9 bases. The CDR3 runs to 16 residues. The ends lost 3 bases at V and 6 bases at J; junction bases unmatched: 9. Germline loops: CDR1 KGHSH, CDR2 LQKENI. The CDR3 is CASSPTGTSSPNEQFF. As DNA, the CDR3 is TGTGCCAGCTCACCGACCGGGACTAGCTCCCCCAATGAGCAGTTCTTC. Using reference TRBV18 and TRBJ2-1 for the parts outside the CDR3, the full variable domain is NAGVMQNPRHLVRRRGQEARLRCSPMKGHSHVYWYRQLPEEGLKFMVYLQKENIIDESGMPKERFSAEFPKEGPSILRIQQVVRGDSAAYFCASSPTGTSSPNEQFFGPGTRLTVL.

This clonotype was seen at least ten times. V gene TRBV6-2 or TRBV6-3 combines with J gene TRBJ2-7, with TRBD1 matching over 7 bases. The trim removed 8 bases at V and 6 bases at J, leaving 13 bases unmatched. The CDR3 is 14 residues long. Per germline, CDR1 MNHEY and CDR2 SVGEGT. CDR3 coding DNA: TGTGCCAGCCAGATCCTGGGACAGCGTGGCGAGCAGTACTTC. Protein sequence: CASQILGQRGEQYF.

This clonotype was found a few times. The chain links TRBV15 to TRBJ1-1; D might be TRBD1 (5 bases). CDR1 and CDR2 from the germline V gene are LNHNV and YYDKDF (reference sequence). This CDR3 is 16 amino acids long. Deletions cut 3 bases from V and 4 bases from J, with 18 bases between. The CDR3 here is CATSSLSSGYGTEAFF. The CDR3 coding sequence is TGTGCCACCAGCAGCCTCAGCTCAGGGTATGGCACTGAAGCTTTCTTT. Using reference TRBV15 and TRBJ1-1 for the parts outside the CDR3, the full variable domain is DAMVIQNPRYQVTQFGKPVTLSCSQTLNHNVMYWYQQKSSQAPKLLFHYYDKDFNNEADTPDNFQSRRPNTSFCFLDIRSPGLGDTAMYLCATSSLSSGYGTEAFFGQGTRLTVV.

This clonotype was observed many times. V and J are TRBV20-1 and TRBJ2-1; 7 nucleotides agree with TRBD2. Per the germline V gene, CDR1 is DFQATT and CDR2 is SNEGSKA (reference sequence). Trimming took 6 bases from V and 4 from J; bases not matched to a gene: 9. The CDR3 length is 14 residues. For the CDR3, the DNA is TGCAGTGCACGGGGGGACGTACAATACAATGAGCAGTTCTTC. Residues: CSARGDVQYNEQFF.

This clonotype was seen repeatedly, ten times or more. The chain joins TRBV20-1 to TRBJ2-1, with 11 bases that match TRBD2. CDR1 and CDR2 from the germline V gene are DFQATT and SNEGSKA (reference sequence). The CDR3 has 15 residues. Unmatched junction bases numbered 3, after V lost 0 bases and J lost 5 bases. CDR3 coding DNA: TGCAGTGCTAGAGAGGGACTAGCGGAGCACAATGAGCAGTTCTTC. It translates to CSAREGLAEHNEQFF.

This clonotype was counted many times. The chain employs TRBV28 and TRBJ1-2, with TRBD1 matching 9 bases. CDR1 MDHEN and CDR2 SYDVKM come from the germline V gene. Trimming at V came to 8 bases and at J to 8 bases, leaving 12 bases not matched to a gene. This CDR3 is 14 amino acids long. This CDR3 is CASRTGGTSGGYTF. CDR3 coding DNA: TGTGCCAGCCGCACAGGGGGCACGTCGGGGGGCTACACCTTC.

This clonotype was found many times. V and J are TRBV11-2 and TRBJ2-7; perhaps TRBD2 as D (6 bases). CDR1 and CDR2 (germline): SGHAT, FQNNGV. The CDR3 loop spans 15 amino acids. V lost 4 bases, J lost 7 bases, and 20 bases lay in between. This chain's CDR3 is CASSSANLHAGEQYF. The CDR3 coding sequence is TGTGCCAGCAGCTCCGCGAACTTACACGCGGGGGAGCAGTACTTC.

This clonotype has just a few counts. The V and J genes are TRBV6-1 and TRBJ1-4; a possible D gene is TRBD1 (5 bases). Trimming removed 6 bases at V and 8 bases at J, with 19 bases between. The germline CDR1 and CDR2 sequences are MNHNS and SASEGT. This CDR3 is 15 amino acids long. The CDR3 DNA is TGTGCCAGCAGCCCGGACGGGGGTTACTTGGAAAAACTGTTTTTT. It codes for CASSPDGGYLEKLFF.

The table lists this clonotype with a count of one. Mismatch with germline at one junction end may stem from a read error. The V call is TRBV9, the J call TRBJ1-2; TRBD1 aligns across 10 bases. This CDR3 has 13 amino acids. CDR1 SGDLS and CDR2 YYNGEE come from the germline V gene. Written as DNA, the CDR3 is TGTGCCAGCACCGCCGGGACAGGGGTTGGCTGCACCTTC. Translation: CASTAGTGVGCTF.

The chain uses TRBV18 and TRBJ2-7; possibly TRBD1 or TRBD2 for D (5 bases each). CDR3 length equals 15 residues. CDR1 is KGHSH, CDR2 LQKENI, per germline. Deletions cut 6 bases from V and 4 bases from J, with 19 bases between. The CDR3 reads CASSLNPGPDYEQYF. Here the CDR3 DNA reads TGTGCCAGCTCCCTTAACCCGGGACCCGATTACGAGCAGTACTTC.

The table lists this clonotype with many counts. The V call is TRBV7-6, the J call TRBJ2-1; 10 bases fit TRBD2. Germline V gene sequence: CDR1 SGHVS, CDR2 FNYEAQ. V shed 8 bases, J shed 1 base, and the junction held 11 bases outside the gene matches. The CDR3 loop spans 17 amino acids. CDR3 sequence reads: CASESGRAFLSYNEQFF. Written as DNA, the CDR3 is TGTGCCAGCGAGAGCGGGAGGGCCTTTCTATCCTACAATGAGCAGTTCTTC.